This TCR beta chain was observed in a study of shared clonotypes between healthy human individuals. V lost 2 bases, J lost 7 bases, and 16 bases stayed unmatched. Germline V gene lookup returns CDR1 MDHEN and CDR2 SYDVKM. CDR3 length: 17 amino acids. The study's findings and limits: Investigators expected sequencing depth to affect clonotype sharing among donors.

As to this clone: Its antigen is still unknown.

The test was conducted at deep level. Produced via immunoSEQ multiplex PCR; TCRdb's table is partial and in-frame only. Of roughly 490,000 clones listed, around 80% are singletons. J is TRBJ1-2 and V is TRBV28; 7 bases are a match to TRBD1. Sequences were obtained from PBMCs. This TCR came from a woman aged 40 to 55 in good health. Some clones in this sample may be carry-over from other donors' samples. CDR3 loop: CASSLPQSATGRAGYTF. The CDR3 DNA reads TGTGCCAGCAGTTTACCCCAATCCGCGACAGGGAGGGCTGGCTACACCTTC.